A single sample gave rise to the 8 T cell receptor beta chains below, sequenced in a study of cytomegalovirus exposure and HLA in healthy donors. Both 60 Vbeta primers and 13 Jbeta primers went into the PCR. Clones were read by immunoSEQ multiplex PCR, and TCRdb kept only the in-frame ones, dropping some. Of some 130,000 clones listed, 75% to 85% are singletons. The sample comprised PBMCs. The receptors were gathered from a male donor in good health and CMV-seronegative.

DNA for the CDR3: TGTGCCAGCAGTTGGGGGCGCGTAGAGACCCAGTACTTC. It codes for CASSWGRVETQYF. J is TRBJ2-5 and V is TRBV6-5, with D perhaps matching TRBD1 (6 bases). Trimming shortened V by 4 bases and J by 4 bases, and 10 bases separated the two germline ends. The germline gives CDR1 MNHEY, CDR2 SVGAGI. The CDR3 runs 13 residues.

This clone was counted between two and nine times. This chain links TRBV29-1 with TRBJ1-2, with 9 nucleotides matching TRBD1. Per germline, CDR1 SQVTM and CDR2 ANQGSEA. J lost 13 bases, V lost 7 bases, and 10 bases had no gene match. This CDR3 spans 11 amino acids. CDR3 in amino acids: CSDRTGVSLTF. CDR3 bases: TGCAGCGATAGGACAGGGGTTTCGCTCACCTTC.

The V and J genes are TRBV28 and TRBJ2-5; a weak D match, TRBD2 (6 bases). The CDR3 sequence is 15 residues long. V shed 2 bases and J shed 2 bases, with 12 bases lying between them. Germline assignment: CDR1 MDHEN and CDR2 SYDVKM. CDR3 bases: TGTGCCAGCAGTTTAGGCGGGGTGCGGCAAGAGACCCAGTACTTC. Protein sequence: CASSLGGVRQETQYF. Supplemented by reference TRBV28 and TRBJ2-5, the full variable domain reads DVKVTQSSRYLVKRTGEKVFLECVQDMDHENMFWYRQDPGLGLRLIYFSYDVKMKEKGDIPEGYSVSREKKERFSLILESASTNQTSMYLCASSLGGVRQETQYFGPGTRLLVL.

The chain joins TRBV7-7 to TRBJ1-1; no clear D gene. The CDR3 contains 16 residues. Germline V CDR1 and CDR2: SSHAT, FNYEAQ (reference sequence). The V and J ends lost 5 bases and 0 bases respectively, with 16 bases between them. The CDR3 sequence is CASSPRRVKLNTEAFF. As DNA, the CDR3 is TGTGCCAGCAGCCCCAGGAGGGTTAAGCTGAACACTGAAGCTTTCTTT.

The rearrangement links TRBV11-2 to TRBJ1-1, with D possibly being TRBD1 (5 bases). This CDR3 contains 13 residues. Between the trimmed V and J ends, which lost 6 bases and 4 bases, there was a span of 12 bases. Germline CDR1 and CDR2: SGHAT and FQNNGV. CDR3 nucleotide sequence: TGTGCCAGCAGTCTGTCCGGGGGCACTGAAGCTTTCTTT. Residues: CASSLSGGTEAFF.

This chain uses TRBV28 with TRBJ1-2, with 8 bases that match TRBD1. Germline loops: CDR1 MDHEN, CDR2 SYDVKM. V gave up 4 bases and J gave up 4 bases; unmatched junction bases: 8. This CDR3 is 15 amino acids long. The CDR3 here is CASSSPTGGGYGYTF. The CDR3 DNA reads as TGTGCCAGCAGTTCCCCTACAGGGGGAGGCTATGGCTACACCTTC.

The rearrangement uses TRBV11-2 and TRBJ2-5; a weak D match, TRBD1 (6 bases). V dropped 5 bases and J dropped 3 bases, with 13 bases sitting between them. Germline lookup yields CDR1 SGHAT and CDR2 FQNNGV. The CDR3 is 14 amino acids. CDR3: CASSRQEREETQYF. As DNA, the CDR3 is TGTGCCAGCAGCCGACAGGAACGGGAAGAGACCCAGTACTTC.

This chain uses TRBV30 with TRBJ2-7, with D maybe TRBD2 (6 bases). Germline V gives CDR1 GTSNPN, CDR2 SVGIG (reference sequence). This CDR3 spans 12 amino acids. CDR3 sequence (DNA): TGTGGATACCGGGACTTAAGCTACGAGCAGTACTTC. This encodes CGYRDLSYEQYF.